This T cell receptor beta chain was observed in a study of lymphopenia after photon versus proton radiotherapy. Study-level results: Authors raise, but do not show, better survival with proton therapy.

A remark on this clone: No antigen is known for it.

The method was immunoSEQ multiplex PCR; TCRdb's version includes in-frame clones alone and lacks a portion of them. There are tens of thousands of clones in the sample; approximately 84% occur only once, and around 2.1% lies in the top ten. From germline, CDR1 is SGHAT and CDR2 FQNNGV. This CDR3 is 14 amino acids long. Trimming at V came to 2 bases and at J to 3 bases, leaving 1 base not matched to a gene. This clonotype was sampled from a man in his 60s with pancreatic cancer. Specimen: peripheral blood, collected from a patient treated with proton-based radiotherapy. This sequence joins TRBV11-2 and TRBJ1-2, with TRBD1 identical over 9 bases. The chain's CDR3 is CASSLRTGDYGYTF. CDR3 nucleotides: TGTGCCAGCAGCTTACGGACAGGGGACTATGGCTACACCTTC.